Described below is a single T cell receptor (beta chain) sequence and its context. 60 Vbeta and 13 Jbeta primers were used in PCR. Sequenced by immunoSEQ multiplex PCR; TCRdb stores in-frame clones only, minus some. The sample consists of 180,000 or so clones, about 79% of them appearing once. V trimming: 4 bases; J trimming: 4 bases; junction bases outside the gene matches: 13. The germline CDR1 and CDR2 sequences are SGDLS and YYNGEE. The CDR3 loop spans 16 amino acids. The data were obtained in a study of cytomegalovirus exposure and HLA in healthy donors. Sample: PBMCs. The receptor was derived from a man over 45 in good health and CMV-seropositive. The chain has TRBV9 and TRBJ2-7, with 8 positions matching TRBD2. The CDR3 region is CASSIGDSGVKYEQYF. The DNA for the CDR3 is TGTGCCAGCAGCATAGGGGATAGCGGGGTGAAGTACGAGCAGTACTTC.